These 18 T cell receptor beta chains originate from one sample sequenced in a study of blood T cell repertoires in COVID-19. Generated by immunoSEQ multiplex PCR, the TCRdb table keeps only in-frame clones and is missing some. The table includes some 100,000 clones, 85% detected once. Sequenced sample: peripheral blood. These receptors came from an older woman with active or convalescent COVID-19.

This clone was recorded a few times. This chain connects TRBV11-2 to TRBJ1-1; D remains ambiguous. This CDR3 has 13 residues. CDR1 SGHAT and CDR2 FQNNGV come from the germline V gene. Trimming removed 4 bases from V and 4 bases from J, with 10 bases in between. In DNA form, the CDR3 reads TGTGCCAGCAGCTCGAATTACGGCACTGAAGCTTTCTTT. This sequence encodes CASSSNYGTEAFF.

This chain connects TRBV10-3 to TRBJ2-7; 7 nucleotides match TRBD1. CDR1 and CDR2 from the germline V gene are ENHRY and SYGVKD. The CDR3 runs to 15 residues. The V and J ends lost 11 bases and 2 bases, in that order; junction bases with no gene match: 15. Written as DNA, the CDR3 is TGTGCCGCGCGGCGTCAGGGGGACCTCCCCTACGAGCAGTACTTC. It translates to CAARRQGDLPYEQYF.

This chain uses TRBV11-2 with TRBJ1-4; weak D call: TRBD1 (6 bases). Deletions cut 2 bases from V and 9 bases from J, with 13 bases between. The V gene's germline CDR1 is SGHAT and CDR2 FQNNGV. CDR3 length: 14 residues. The CDR3 sequence: CASSLSGGGKKLFF. In nucleotides, the CDR3 is TGTGCCAGCAGCTTATCGGGGGGCGGTAAAAAACTGTTTTTT.

The V gene is TRBV5-1, the J gene TRBJ2-3, with D tentatively TRBD1 (5 bases). CDR1 is SGHRS and CDR2 is YFSETQ in the germline V gene. V was shortened by 0 bases and J by 4 bases, with 15 bases between the two germline ends. This CDR3 contains 16 residues. The CDR3 DNA reads TGCGCCAGCAGCTTGGCTGTGACAGCCGGTTCAGATACGCAGTATTTT. Encoded protein: CASSLAVTAGSDTQYF.

This chain links TRBV12-3 or TRBV12-4 with TRBJ1-5; 8 bases align to TRBD1. This CDR3 region has 13 residues. V lost 5 bases to trimming and J lost 5 bases; unmatched junction nucleotides: 2. CDR3 nucleotide sequence: TGTGCCAGCAGTGGACAGGGCCATCAGCCCCAGCATTTT. Its translation: CASSGQGHQPQHF.

In the case of this clone: An end of the junction does not agree with germline; a read error may underlie this. The chain joins TRBV9 to TRBJ2-5; TRBD2 agrees at 9 bases. The CDR3 is 17 amino acids. The germline V gene has CDR1 SGDLS and CDR2 YYNGEE. This CDR3 is CASRVGGGGGARETQYF. The CDR3 DNA reads as TGTGCCAGCCGCGTAGGTGGCGGGGGGGGCGCAAGGGAGACCCAGTACTTC.

The rearrangement uses TRBV7-2 and TRBJ1-2; D is uncertain. The CDR3 runs 15 residues. Germline V gives CDR1 SGHTA, CDR2 FQGNSA. V was cut by 2 bases and J by 4 bases, with 14 bases left in between. CDR3 nucleotide sequence: TGTGCCAGCAGCTTAAGCCCCGGGGTGGGCTATGGCTACACCTTC. Its translation: CASSLSPGVGYGYTF.

The rearrangement uses TRBV7-9 and TRBJ2-3; 12 bases align to TRBD2. CDR3 length equals 17 residues. The germline V gene has CDR1 SEHNR and CDR2 FQNEAQ (reference sequence). Trimming removed 0 bases from V and 2 bases from J; junction bases left unmatched: 3. The CDR3 bases are TGTGCCAGCAGCTTAGCTACTAGCGGGGGGTTCACAGATACGCAGTATTTT. Its translation: CASSLATSGGFTDTQYF.

The CDR3 region is CAISKTGVDGYTF. In DNA form, the CDR3 reads TGTGCCATCAGCAAGACAGGGGTGGATGGCTACACCTTC. The rearrangement uses TRBV10-3 and TRBJ1-2, with 8 nucleotides matching TRBD1. Unmatched junction bases numbered 6, after V lost 6 bases and J lost 6 bases. CDR1 is ENHRY and CDR2 is SYGVKD in the germline V gene. The CDR3 sequence is 13 residues long.

The CDR3, as DNA: TGTGCCAGCAGACACAGGGGATATGAAAAACTGTTTTTT. Amino acid sequence: CASRHRGYEKLFF. The chain links TRBV6-5 to TRBJ1-4; 7 bases are a match to TRBD1. The germline CDR1 and CDR2 sequences are MNHEY and SVGAGI. CDR3 length equals 13 residues. V trimming: 6 bases; J trimming: 6 bases; junction bases outside the gene matches: 4.

This clone occurred a few times. The chain links TRBV6-1 to TRBJ2-2; maybe TRBD1 (6 bases). CDR1 and CDR2 from the germline V gene are MNHNS and SASEGT. This CDR3 contains 13 residues. Between the trimmed V and J ends, which lost 8 bases and 6 bases, there was a span of 13 bases. CDR3 sequence (DNA): TGTGCCAGCGACAGGACGGCGGCCGGGGAGCTGTTTTTT. This codes for CASDRTAAGELFF.

The chain employs TRBV6-6 and TRBJ1-5; D not certain. V was clipped by 8 bases and J by 3 bases, with 14 bases between them. Germline CDR1 reads MNHNY; CDR2 reads SVGAGI (reference sequence). This CDR3 comprises 14 residues. The CDR3 protein is CASGGMQLNQPQHF. As DNA, the CDR3 is TGTGCCAGCGGCGGAATGCAGCTCAATCAGCCCCAGCATTTT.

The V gene is TRBV9, the J gene TRBJ2-2, with D maybe TRBD2 (6 bases). The V end lost 4 bases, the J end lost 6 bases, and 19 bases lay between the germline ends. Germline loops: CDR1 SGDLS, CDR2 YYNGEE. The CDR3 spans 16 residues. CDR3 loop: CASSFAGLLGAGELFF. CDR3 DNA: TGTGCCAGCAGCTTCGCGGGACTTCTGGGGGCCGGGGAGCTGTTTTTT.

The genes are TRBV10-3 and TRBJ2-7, with 8 nucleotides matching TRBD1. V lost 10 bases, J lost 4 bases, and 9 bases stayed unmatched. This CDR3 is built from 13 residues. Germline loops: CDR1 ENHRY, CDR2 SYGVKD. The CDR3 spells CATSAGQEYEQYF. The CDR3 DNA sequence: TGTGCCACCTCCGCGGGACAGGAGTACGAGCAGTACTTC.

This clone was seen a single time. The rearrangement links TRBV6-2 or TRBV6-3 to TRBJ1-2; D perhaps matches TRBD1 (6 bases). The CDR3 covers 15 residues. Trimming cost V 0 bases and J 4 bases, with 12 bases left between them. Germline lookup yields CDR1 MNHEY and CDR2 SVGEGT. The CDR3 here is CASSYSRQGSYGYTF. DNA for the CDR3: TGTGCCAGCAGTTACTCGAGGCAGGGGAGCTATGGCTACACCTTC.

This sequence joins TRBV3-1 (or the pseudogene TRBV3-2) and TRBJ1-3; D not certain. The CDR3 extends over 16 amino acids. The V gene lost 3 bases and the J gene lost 0 bases, with 12 bases spanning the gap. The germline V gene has CDR1 LGHDT and CDR2 YNNKEL (reference sequence). DNA for the CDR3: TGTGCCAGCAGCCAGAATATCCCGAGCTCTGGAAACACCATATATTTT. It specifies CASSQNIPSSGNTIYF.

This rearrangement joins TRBV28 to TRBJ1-5, with D maybe TRBD1 (6 bases). The germline V gene encodes CDR1 MDHEN and CDR2 SYDVKM. The CDR3 has 15 residues. V was shortened by 2 bases and J by 5 bases, with 13 bases between the two germline ends. CDR3 in DNA: TGTGCCAGCAGTTTAAATGACAGGCGAGATCAGCCCCAGCATTTT. This translates into CASSLNDRRDQPQHF.

With regard to this clone: Other nucleotide sequences from this sample produce the same CDR3. The chain uses TRBV2 and TRBJ2-2; a possible D gene is TRBD2 (6 bases). The CDR3 has 12 residues. Germline-derived CDR1 and CDR2 are SNHLY and FYNNEI. The germline V and J ends were trimmed by 7 bases and 3 bases, with 6 bases remaining between them. The CDR3 is CASTGDTGELFF. DNA of the CDR3: TGTGCCAGCACGGGAGACACCGGGGAGCTGTTTTTT.